What follows is one TCR beta chain and its context. Its antigen is unidentified. Germline CDR1 and CDR2: MNHEY and SVGAGI. Trimming removed 2 bases from V and 3 bases from J, with 11 bases in between. There are 15 residues in the CDR3. This sample was included in a study of stem cell transplantation in POMP-related autoinflammatory disease. In the study overall: Impaired MHC class I-dependent CD8+ differentiation was hypothesized from defective thymoproteasomes. CD8+ T cells were low and CD4+ cells naive-skewed before transplant.

Prominent immunodeficiency with autoinflammation defined PRAID. Repertoires were generated with immunoSEQ multiplex PCR, while TCRdb's copy carries only in-frame clones and drops some. The sample shows about 10,000 clones, approximately 86% of them seen only once. Study-level points and caveats: Unique TRB V-J gene pairings were limited in number in patients with PRAID. Across all analyzed T-cell subsets, patients with PRAID tended toward reduced diversity and increased clonality.

The V and J genes are TRBV6-5 and TRBJ2-1, with unresolved D. This TCR came from a human donor with POMP-related autoinflammation and immune dysregulation (PRAID). The sequencing here drew on CD8+ T cells from PBMCs, taken before stem cell transplantation. The CDR3 loop reads CASSYKLLDYNEQFF. DNA for the CDR3: TGTGCCAGCAGTTACAAACTACTGGACTACAATGAGCAGTTCTTC.